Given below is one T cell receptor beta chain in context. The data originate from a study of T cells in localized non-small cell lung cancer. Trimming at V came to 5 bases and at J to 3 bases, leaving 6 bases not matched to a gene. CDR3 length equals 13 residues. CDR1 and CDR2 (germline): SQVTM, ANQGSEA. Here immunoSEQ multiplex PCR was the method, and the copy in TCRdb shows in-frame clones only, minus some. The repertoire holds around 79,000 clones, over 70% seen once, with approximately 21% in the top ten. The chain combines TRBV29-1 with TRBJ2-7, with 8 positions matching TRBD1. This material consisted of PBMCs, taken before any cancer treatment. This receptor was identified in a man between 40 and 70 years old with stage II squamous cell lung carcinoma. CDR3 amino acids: CSVPGGGIYEQYF. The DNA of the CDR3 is TGCAGCGTTCCAGGGGGCGGAATCTACGAGCAGTACTTC.